Described below is a single T cell receptor (beta chain) sequence and its context. Germline CDR1 reads ENHRY; CDR2 reads SYGVKD. The CDR3 is made up of 15 amino acids. The ends lost 7 bases at V and 5 bases at J; junction bases unmatched: 9. The sample originates from a study of human T cells and chemical hapten exposure. The time point here: patch test 1, 2 weeks after DPC sensitization. Treatment defined: therapeutic diphenylcyclopropenone sensitization with weekly scalp DPC. Blood sampling occurred before each patch-test application. TCRdb redid the calling of the RACE reads with MiXCR, one entry per CDR3 protein. The table has roughly 380,000 distinct CDR3 sequences, roughly 4.8% seen once.

This receptor was identified in a woman between 50 and 59 years old with alopecia areata. Some clones in this sample may be carry-over from other donors' samples. V gene TRBV10-3 combines with J gene TRBJ2-3; 10 bases are a match to TRBD1. The material sequenced was whole blood, taken in connection with sensitization to the hapten diphenylcyclopropenone (DPC). CDR3 sequence: CAIISGTGVGDTQYF. CDR3 coding DNA: TGTGCCATCATCTCCGGGACAGGGGTAGGAGATACGCAGTATTTT.